This TCR beta chain was sequenced during a study of T-cell reconstitution after alpha-beta-depleted transplantation in children. Notes on the study in general: Diversity of TCRbeta at day 60 was high in some patients, arising from surviving recipient T cells and thymic progenitors. Newly produced T cells mostly accounted for T-cell counts and diversity one year post-transplant.

The germline gives CDR1 LGHNA, CDR2 YNFKEQ. The CDR3 spans 18 residues. Trimming removed 1 base from V and 0 bases from J, with 16 bases in between. This clonotype was detected only a few times. The antigen is undetermined. Unique molecular identifiers were incorporated when the TCRbeta library was constructed. TCRdb re-analysed the PCR reads in MiXCR, keeping a single row per CDR3 protein. In the table there are about 900,000 distinct CDR3 sequences, 25% to 35% of which are singletons. This TCR was recovered from a boy under two years old who had a stem cell transplant for SCID, so the T cells may come from the graft donor. Sequenced material: PBMCs, mostly from graft donor cells, taken 360 days after TCRalphabeta/CD19-depleted stem cell transplant. The rearrangement links TRBV4-2 to TRBJ2-1; tentatively, D is TRBD2 (7 bases). CDR3 coding DNA: TGTGCCAGCAGCCAAGTAGGAGGGGGGGGCAGCTCCTACAATGAGCAGTTCTTC. Its translation: CASSQVGGGGSSYNEQFF.